One sample yielded the 14 T cell receptor beta chains listed below, sequenced in a study of radiation and T cells in renal cell carcinoma. Sequencing was performed with immunoSEQ multiplex PCR; in TCRdb, only in-frame clones are kept and a portion is missing. The sample has 150,000 to 200,000 clones, about 87% seen once; the top ten hold 11%. Time point meaning: blood 4 weeks post-SBRT, at nephrectomy. The treatment: 15 Gy SBRT to primary tumor, nephrectomy 4 weeks later. Sequenced here: blood, sampled from a patient whose treatment included radiotherapy and nephrectomy. All receptors come from a woman between 45 and 65 years old with renal cell carcinoma.

The chain employs TRBV27 and TRBJ2-2; 16 bases match TRBD2. V lost 2 bases to trimming and J lost 5 bases; unmatched junction nucleotides: 2. The germline V gene has CDR1 MNHEY and CDR2 SMNVEV (reference sequence). The CDR3 runs 17 residues. DNA of the CDR3: TGTGCCAGCAGTTTAGGGACTAGCGGGGGGGTGACCGGGGAGCTGTTTTTT. Amino acid sequence: CASSLGTSGGVTGELFF.

The chain links TRBV6-1 to TRBJ2-3; 13 bases are a match to TRBD2. The CDR3 sequence is 16 residues long. V lost 0 bases and J lost 4; bases outside the gene matches: 1. The germline gives CDR1 MNHNS, CDR2 SASEGT. The CDR3 region is CASSEATSGGSDTQYF. In DNA form, the CDR3 reads TGTGCCAGCAGTGAAGCGACTAGCGGGGGGTCAGATACGCAGTATTTT.

The chain is built from TRBV12-5 and TRBJ1-2; TRBD1 might be the D (6 bases). This CDR3 has 18 residues. The ends were cut back, 0 bases at V and 7 bases at J, with 24 bases in the middle. Germline CDR1 reads LGHNT; CDR2 reads FRNRAP. The CDR3 region is CASGLVVGGGPLWFGYTF. The CDR3 DNA follows: TGTGCTAGTGGTTTGGTAGTTGGCGGGGGGCCCCTGTGGTTTGGCTACACCTTC.

The chain joins TRBV5-1 to TRBJ2-2; D is ambiguous. This CDR3 has 11 amino acids. CDR1 SGHRS and CDR2 YFSETQ come from the germline V gene. Trimming left V 5 bases short and J 9 bases short, with 8 bases between. The CDR3 DNA reads TGCGCCAGCAGGGACCTCAGGGAGCTGTTTTTT. Translating it yields CASRDLRELFF.

In this sample, this clone turned up once. The V call is TRBV9, the J call TRBJ1-5; no clear D. The CDR3 runs 13 residues. Trimming pared 4 bases from V and 3 bases from J, leaving 8 bases between. Germline CDR1 SGDLS, CDR2 YYNGEE. The CDR3 bases are TGTGCCAGCAGCCCTGGTATCAATCAGCCCCAGCATTTT. As protein: CASSPGINQPQHF.

This clone was seen a few times. The chain uses TRBV9 and TRBJ2-1, with D perhaps matching TRBD2 (5 bases). Germline-derived CDR1 and CDR2 are SGDLS and YYNGEE. This CDR3 has 13 residues. V gave up 0 bases and J gave up 5 bases, with 6 bases separating them. CDR3 loop: CASSVATNNEQFF. CDR3 nucleotides: TGTGCCAGCAGCGTAGCGACTAACAATGAGCAGTTCTTC.

This chain uses TRBV15 with TRBJ2-3; a possible D gene is TRBD2 (7 bases). With 1 base removed from V and 6 bases from J, the gap between germline ends came to 17 bases. Germline V lookup: CDR1 LNHNV, CDR2 YYDKDF (reference sequence). The CDR3 runs 16 residues. CDR3 in DNA: TGTGCCACCAGCAGAGCGATCGGGGGGCCCGTGGATACGCAGTATTTT. Amino acids: CATSRAIGGPVDTQYF.

This rearrangement joins TRBV6-6 to TRBJ1-2, with D possibly TRBD1 on 6 matching bases. The CDR3 runs to 15 residues. V gave up 5 bases and J gave up 4 bases, with 17 bases separating them. Looked up from germline, CDR1 is MNHNY and CDR2 is SVGAGI (reference sequence). The CDR3, as DNA: TGTGCCAGCAGTGGTGACCGGGACATCGTCTATGGCTACACCTTC. Protein sequence: CASSGDRDIVYGYTF.

The V call is TRBV14, the J call TRBJ2-3; tentative D call: TRBD1 (6 bases). Germline CDR1 reads SGHDN; CDR2 reads FVKESK. V lost 6 bases, J lost 5 bases, and 18 bases lay in between. The CDR3 length is 15 residues. CDR3 loop: CASSPREGVRDTQYF. In DNA, the CDR3 is TGTGCCAGCAGTCCTCGTGAGGGGGTAAGAGATACGCAGTATTTT.

J is TRBJ2-1 and V is TRBV7-9; tentatively, D is TRBD1 (5 bases). The CDR3 loop spans 16 amino acids. Trimming pared 4 bases from V and 6 bases from J, leaving 19 bases between. Germline CDR1 reads SEHNR; CDR2 reads FQNEAQ (reference sequence). The CDR3 coding sequence is TGTGCCAGCAGCTCCCCGGACACGGACCTCCTCAATGAGCAGTTCTTC. It yields the protein CASSSPDTDLLNEQFF.

V and J are TRBV6-1 and TRBJ2-3, with D perhaps TRBD1 (5 bases). The ends were cut back, 8 bases at V and 0 bases at J, with 15 bases in the middle. The CDR3 is made up of 15 amino acids. CDR1 and CDR2 (germline): MNHNS, SASEGT. The CDR3 loop reads CASGIGVVSTDTQYF. For the CDR3, the DNA is TGTGCCAGCGGGATAGGGGTTGTTAGCACAGATACGCAGTATTTT.

This sequence joins TRBV2 and TRBJ2-2; 10 positions match TRBD2. V shed 6 bases, J shed 3 bases, and the junction held 13 bases outside the gene matches. The germline V gene has CDR1 SNHLY and CDR2 FYNNEI. The CDR3 runs to 18 residues. The DNA of the CDR3 is TGTGCCAGCAGCCGTGCCCTAGCGGGGGTCGGGGACACCGGGGAGCTGTTTTTT. As protein: CASSRALAGVGDTGELFF.

The chain uses TRBV4-2 and TRBJ1-1; D is uncertain. Germline V lookup: CDR1 LGHNA, CDR2 YNFKEQ. V was shortened by 0 bases and J by 7 bases, with 15 bases between the two germline ends. The CDR3 consists of 15 residues. CDR3 loop: CASSQDALGNGEAFF. The CDR3 DNA is TGTGCCAGCAGCCAAGACGCCCTGGGAAATGGTGAAGCTTTCTTT.

CDR3 residues: CAWSPGGPGELFF. In nucleotides, the CDR3 is TGTGCCTGGAGTCCGGGGGGGCCCGGGGAGCTGTTTTTT. The gene calls are TRBV30 and TRBJ2-2, with 8 bases matching TRBD2. The V and J ends lost 2 bases and 6 bases, in that order; junction bases with no gene match: 2. The CDR3 length is 13 residues. The germline V gene encodes CDR1 GTSNPN and CDR2 SVGIG (reference sequence).